This TCR beta chain was recorded in a study of blood T cells in healthy people across ages. In this sample, this clonotype turned up many times. Its matching antigen is unknown. The use of a sample-barcoded 5' primer and a J-beta primer mix characterized a second PCR of roughly 6 to 11 cycles. Each cDNA molecule was tagged by a template-switch adaptor with 12 random nucleotides. Every individual sample yielded 2.5 million or more paired-end reads (each containing CDR3). Each CDR3 protein gets one entry after TCRdb re-called the 5' RACE reads with MiXCR. Found here are around 900,000 distinct CDR3 sequences, 29% of them singletons; the top ten hold roughly 17%. Study outcomes and limitations: Roughly linearly, TCR beta diversity per million T cells fell as age increased. Naive T cell percentage strongly correlated with TCR beta diversity.

The sequence was collected from a woman of 80 years or more in good health. Sequences were obtained from blood.

The CDR3 loop is CSARDSGVYNEQFF. The CDR3 nucleotides read TGCAGTGCTAGAGACTCGGGGGTTTACAATGAGCAGTTCTTC. V and J are TRBV20-1 and TRBJ2-1, with D possibly being TRBD2 (6 bases). The germline V gene encodes CDR1 DFQATT and CDR2 SNEGSKA (reference sequence). This CDR3 region has 14 residues. V was trimmed by 0 bases and J by 4 bases, leaving 10 bases between them.